This T cell receptor (beta chain) was identified during a study of chemoradiotherapy in HPV16-positive cancers. About the study: Functional T-cell assays on a couple of HPV16-positive patients' cells defined candidate HPV-specific clones and common TCR motifs. Study-level findings and limits: Only a couple of HPV16-positive patients supplied the functional HPV-specificity definition.

A note on this clone: Its target is not known.

Generated by immunoSEQ multiplex PCR, the TCRdb table keeps only in-frame clones and is missing some. The sample has fewer than 20,000 clones, 85% to 95% seen once; the top ten hold roughly 14%. Germline trimming cut 5 bases from V and 5 bases from J; bases unmatched to any gene: 7. The CDR3 consists of 15 residues. CDR1 and CDR2 (germline): SGHTA, FQGNSA. V is TRBV7-2 and J is TRBJ2-5; 11 bases line up with TRBD2. The sequencing used blood, collected from a patient who underwent chemoradiotherapy. The clonotype comes from a human donor with HPV-associated anogenital cancer. This CDR3 is CASSPLAGGVETQYF. DNA for the CDR3: TGTGCCAGCAGCCCTTTAGCGGGGGGGGTGGAGACCCAGTACTTC.